This T cell receptor beta chain is from a study of T cells in tumors after PD-1 blockade. Turning to the study itself: Some patients also took daily vismodegib 150 mg during anti-PD-1 treatment. On average, peripheral blood gave 100,000 to 140,000 TCR templates and around 40,000 unique clonotypes.

Template: tumor biopsy or peripheral blood genomic DNA, 616-6,004 ng per sample. The length of the CDR3 is 14 residues. After removal of 3 bases from V and 8 bases from J, the junction contained 7 bases not matched to a gene. CDR1 is MNHEY, CDR2 SMNVEV, per germline (reference sequence). Generated by immunoSEQ multiplex PCR, the TCRdb table keeps only in-frame clones and is missing some. The data show around 46,000 clones, more than 75% seen once. There are a few counts of this clone. The V gene is TRBV27, the J gene TRBJ1-2; TRBD1 agrees at 9 bases. The sample in question was PBMCs, obtained before anti-PD-1 treatment. The source is a human donor with basal cell carcinoma. The CDR3 reads CASSFAGTGYGYTF. The CDR3 nucleotides are TGTGCCAGCAGTTTCGCCGGGACAGGGTACGGCTACACCTTC.